Listed below are T cell receptor beta chains from one sample, sequenced in a study of T cell changes during pregnancy in multiple sclerosis. Generated by immunoSEQ multiplex PCR, the TCRdb table keeps only in-frame clones and is missing some. The sample comprises about 86,000 clones, roughly 90% of which are singletons, and roughly 1.9% rests with the top ten. The specimen comprised peripheral blood, sampled in the first trimester of pregnancy. The receptors derive from a female donor in good health, enrolled as a control in a pregnancy study. The CDR3 runs from the conserved cysteine through the conserved F or W. A D gene is named only where the DNA matches it firmly. Size is omitted from some rows. Given values are once, few, many or a class for expanded clones.

j_call: TRBJ2-1
d_call: TRBD2
v_call: TRBV6-4
clone_size: -
cdr3_nt: TGTGCCAGCAGTGACTCGGGGACTAGCGGGGCTGAGCAGTTCTTC
cdr3_aa: CASSDSGTSGAEQFF

j_call: TRBJ1-1
d_call: -
v_call: TRBV7-9
clone_size: once
cdr3_nt: TGTGCCAGCGCACCACGGGGTGAGGCTTTCTTT
cdr3_aa: CASAPRGEAFF

j_call: TRBJ2-7
d_call: -
v_call: TRBV7-6
clone_size: once
cdr3_nt: TGTGCCAGCAGCTTAGGGACAAACTACGAGCAGTACTTC
cdr3_aa: CASSLGTNYEQYF

j_call: TRBJ1-6
d_call: TRBD1
v_call: TRBV5-8
clone_size: -
cdr3_nt: TGTGCCAGCAGCTTAACAATTGGGACAGGGATCTCACCCCTCCACTTT
cdr3_aa: CASSLTIGTGISPLHF

j_call: TRBJ2-5
d_call: TRBD1
v_call: TRBV20-1
clone_size: -
cdr3_nt: TGCAGCGCCAACAGGGGGGAGACCCAGTACTTC
cdr3_aa: CSANRGETQYF

j_call: TRBJ1-2
d_call: -
v_call: TRBV7-9
clone_size: once
cdr3_nt: TGTGCCAGCAGCTCCTACTTGACGGAGAACTATGGCTACACCTTC
cdr3_aa: CASSSYLTENYGYTF

j_call: TRBJ2-1
d_call: -
v_call: TRBV19
clone_size: -
cdr3_nt: TGTGCCAGTAGTATGGGCGGGGGCGATGAGCAGTTCTTC
cdr3_aa: CASSMGGGDEQFF

j_call: TRBJ1-4
d_call: -
v_call: TRBV5-6
clone_size: -
cdr3_nt: TGTGCCAGCAGCCTGGGGCGGTGGAATGAAAAACTGTTTTTT
cdr3_aa: CASSLGRWNEKLFF

j_call: TRBJ2-7
d_call: TRBD1
v_call: TRBV6-6
clone_size: -
cdr3_nt: TGTGCCAGCAGTTATAGGACAGGGGGCTACGAGCAGTACTTC
cdr3_aa: CASSYRTGGYEQYF

j_call: TRBJ1-4
d_call: -
v_call: TRBV5-6
clone_size: -
cdr3_nt: TGTGCCAGCAGCTTGGGCAGGGCCTATAATGAAAAACTGTTTTTT
cdr3_aa: CASSLGRAYNEKLFF

j_call: TRBJ2-2
d_call: -
v_call: TRBV2
clone_size: -
cdr3_nt: TGTGCCAGCAGGGCCTTCGGAGCCGGGGAGCTGTTTTTT
cdr3_aa: CASRAFGAGELFF

j_call: TRBJ2-5
d_call: TRBD2
v_call: TRBV11-1
clone_size: many
cdr3_nt: TGTGCCAGCAGCCCCGAGCAAGGGGAGGGGGAGACCCAGTACTTC
cdr3_aa: CASSPEQGEGETQYF

j_call: TRBJ2-7
d_call: -
v_call: TRBV29-1
clone_size: -
cdr3_nt: TGCAGCGTTGAACTTAGCTCCTACGAGCAGTACTTC
cdr3_aa: CSVELSSYEQYF

j_call: TRBJ2-3
d_call: -
v_call: TRBV19
clone_size: -
cdr3_nt: TGTGCCAGTAGTATCCCAGGATTCACAGATACGCAGTATTTT
cdr3_aa: CASSIPGFTDTQYF

j_call: TRBJ2-3
d_call: -
v_call: TRBV5-4
clone_size: -
cdr3_nt: TGTGCCAGCAGCTTGGTGGGGGCCTACACAGATACGCAGTATTTT
cdr3_aa: CASSLVGAYTDTQYF

j_call: TRBJ2-1
d_call: -
v_call: TRBV5-1
clone_size: once
cdr3_nt: TGCGCCAGCAGCTTGTGGCTAGCGACGGATGAGCAGTTCTTC
cdr3_aa: CASSLWLATDEQFF

j_call: TRBJ1-2
d_call: TRBD1
v_call: TRBV15
clone_size: -
cdr3_nt: TGTGCCACCAGCAGAGACCCCGGGACAGGGAATGGCTACACCTTC
cdr3_aa: CATSRDPGTGNGYTF

j_call: TRBJ1-5
d_call: -
v_call: TRBV2
clone_size: -
cdr3_nt: TGTGCCAGCAGCAGGACAGATTATAGCAATCAGCCCCAGCATTTT
cdr3_aa: CASSRTDYSNQPQHF

j_call: TRBJ1-5
d_call: TRBD1
v_call: TRBV5-5
clone_size: once
cdr3_nt: TGTGCCAGCAGCTTGTCGAACAGGGGCGACCAGCCCCAGCATTTT
cdr3_aa: CASSLSNRGDQPQHF

j_call: TRBJ2-7
d_call: TRBD2
v_call: TRBV2
clone_size: -
cdr3_nt: TGTGCCAGCAGCGGGAGGACGGGAGAACGTTACGAGCAGTACTTC
cdr3_aa: CASSGRTGERYEQYF

j_call: TRBJ2-2
d_call: TRBD1
v_call: TRBV5-4
clone_size: few
cdr3_nt: TGTGCCAGCAGCTTGGGACAGGGGGCGACCGGGGAGCTGTTTTTT
cdr3_aa: CASSLGQGATGELFF

j_call: TRBJ1-4
d_call: -
v_call: TRBV5-6
clone_size: -
cdr3_nt: TGTGCCAGCAGCCGGGGGTCGGGGGGCAATGAAAAACTGTTTTTT
cdr3_aa: CASSRGSGGNEKLFF

j_call: TRBJ2-5
d_call: TRBD2
v_call: TRBV4-1
clone_size: -
cdr3_nt: TGCGCCAGCAGCCAATCAACCAGCGGGGTTGGGACCCAGTACTTC
cdr3_aa: CASSQSTSGVGTQYF